Listed below are T cell receptor beta chains from one sample, sequenced in a study of blood T cells in healthy people across ages. Via MiXCR, TCRdb re-called the 5' RACE reads, giving one row per CDR3 protein. The sample lists 780,000 or so distinct CDR3 sequences, 20% to 25% occurring once. These data also formed part of another study, on T cells of mothers and their children.

The sequencing sample was made of blood. The receptors were gathered from a boy aged 5-17 years in good health. Each CDR3 is given with its conserved first and last residue. The D gene is left open where the match is weak. Not all rows give a size; the values are once, few, many and, for expanded clones, a class.

d_call	clone_size	j_call	v_call	cdr3_nt	cdr3_aa
.	few	TRBJ2-7	TRBV6-5	TGTGCCAGCAGTCCCTTCGCGGGGCCTTCCCCCGAGCAGTACTTC	CASSPFAGPSPEQYF
.	few	TRBJ2-7	TRBV7-9	TGTGCCAGCAGCTTAAGCGAGACCTACGAGCAGTACTTC	CASSLSETYEQYF
.	many	TRBJ2-5	TRBV2	TGTGCCAGCAGTGAAGGGGTCCTGAGCACCCAGTACTTC	CASSEGVLSTQYF
.	few	TRBJ1-1	TRBV3-1	TGTGCCAGCAGCCAAGGCTGGACAGAAGGGGCTGAAGCTTTCTTT	CASSQGWTEGAEAFF
TRBD2	few	TRBJ2-3	TRBV29-1	TGCAGCGCGAGGGTAGGGCTAGCGGGAGGAGATACGCAGTATTTT	CSARVGLAGGDTQYF
.	.	TRBJ1-4	TRBV7-9	TGTGCCAGCAGCTTAGGAGATCATGAAAAACTGTTTTTT	CASSLGDHEKLFF
TRBD1	.	TRBJ2-2	TRBV29-1	TGCAGCGTTGAATCCGACAGGGACGCCGGAGAGCTGTTTTTT	CSVESDRDAGELFF
.	few	TRBJ1-1	TRBV29-1	TGCAGCGTTGAAGTGACAAAAGCTTTCTTT	CSVEVTKAFF
.	few	TRBJ1-5	TRBV2	TGTGCCAGCAGTGTCGACTTAGGGGAAGTACAGCATTTT	CASSVDLGEVQHF
.	many	TRBJ2-5	TRBV20-1	TGCAGTGCTAGAGAACCTAGCGAGGTCGGGGGGACCCAGTACTTC	CSAREPSEVGGTQYF
TRBD1	few	TRBJ2-4	TRBV29-1	TGCAGCGTTTGGACAGGGAAAAACATTCAGTACTTC	CSVWTGKNIQYF
.	few	TRBJ2-2	TRBV7-8	TGTGCCAGCAGCTTTACCGGGACCTACAACACCGGGGAGCTGTTTTTT	CASSFTGTYNTGELFF
.	.	TRBJ2-5	TRBV7-9	TGTGCCAGCAGCTTAGCCGGGGAGACCCAAGAGACCCAGTACTTC	CASSLAGETQETQYF
.	.	TRBJ2-3	TRBV7-4	TGTGCCAGCAGCCCTCGACTAGGACGGGATACGCAGTATTTT	CASSPRLGRDTQYF
TRBD1	.	TRBJ1-3	TRBV3-1	TGTGCCAGCAGACTTACGACAGGGACTGGAAACACCATATATTTT	CASRLTTGTGNTIYF
TRBD1	.	TRBJ2-7	TRBV6-6	TGTGCCAGCAAACCGGGACAGGCCTCCTACGAGCAGTACTTC	CASKPGQASYEQYF
TRBD1	.	TRBJ2-2	TRBV29-1	TGCAGCGCCCGACAGGGGGCTGTTTACACCGGGGAGCTGTTTTTT	CSARQGAVYTGELFF
.	.	TRBJ1-2	TRBV20-1	TGCAGCCTCCGGGACCTTAACTATGGCTACACCTTC	CSLRDLNYGYTF
.	.	TRBJ2-6	TRBV6-1	TGTGCCGGCAGTGCCGACACAGGCTCTGGGGCCAACGTCCTGACTTTC	CAGSADTGSGANVLTF
.	few	TRBJ2-2	TRBV4-3	TGCGCCAGCAGCCAAGATACCGGGACCCCGGGCACCGGGGAGCTGTTTTTT	CASSQDTGTPGTGELFF
TRBD2	.	TRBJ2-3	TRBV4-2	TGTGCCAGCAGTCAAGGGACGCAAACAACTAGCGGGAGGATGGATACGCAGTATTTT	CASSQGTQTTSGRMDTQYF
.	.	TRBJ2-1	TRBV5-1	TGCGCCAGCAGCTTGGCCGTAGCGGACTACAATGAGCAGTTCTTC	CASSLAVADYNEQFF
.	.	TRBJ1-2	TRBV14	TGTGCCAGCAGCCAAGTTCATGGTACCGTCTATGGCTACACCTTC	CASSQVHGTVYGYTF
.	.	TRBJ2-5	TRBV5-1	TGCGCCAGCAGCGTAAGGGACGGAGGGGAGACCCAGTACTTC	CASSVRDGGETQYF